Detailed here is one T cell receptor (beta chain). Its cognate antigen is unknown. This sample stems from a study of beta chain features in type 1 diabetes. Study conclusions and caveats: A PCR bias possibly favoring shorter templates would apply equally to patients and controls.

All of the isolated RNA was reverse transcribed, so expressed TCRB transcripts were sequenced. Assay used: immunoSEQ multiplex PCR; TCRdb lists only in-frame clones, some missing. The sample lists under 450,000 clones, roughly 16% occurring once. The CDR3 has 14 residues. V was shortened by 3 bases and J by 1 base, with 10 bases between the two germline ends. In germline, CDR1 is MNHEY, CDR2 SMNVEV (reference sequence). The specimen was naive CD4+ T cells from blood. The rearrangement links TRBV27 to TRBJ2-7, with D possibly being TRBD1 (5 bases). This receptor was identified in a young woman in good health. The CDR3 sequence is CASSFGPGSYEQYF. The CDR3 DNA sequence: TGTGCCAGCAGTTTCGGCCCAGGGTCCTACGAGCAGTACTTC.